Below are 22 T cell receptor beta chains sequenced from a single sample in a study of siplizumab effects on memory and regulatory T cells (dated by TCRdb to about 2019). Library prep was done by the immunoSEQ multiplex PCR assay. Sourced from immuneACCESS, this table was stored by TCRdb with only in-frame sequences that have V and J called. A share of the clones is absent; for the studies checked, an unresolved V gene accounts for under half, and the remainder has no known explanation. The sample table holds tens of thousands of clones, of which roughly 84% were seen once. Of the sample, less than 0.35% is held by the ten largest clones. Source material: naive CD8+ T cells sorted from blood. The cell subset or site label on this specimen signifies: unstimulated naive T cells. The receptor set was obtained from a human donor in good health.

The V call is TRBV5-8, the J call TRBJ2-1; no clear D gene. Trimming removed 2 bases from V and 4 bases from J, with 13 bases in between. Germline V gene data show CDR1 as SGHTS and CDR2 as YDEGEE. The CDR3 consists of 15 residues. In nucleotides, the CDR3 is TGTGCCAGCAGCTTAGGCGTGGTAGGGTACAATGAGCAGTTCTTC. It translates to CASSLGVVGYNEQFF.

The chain couples TRBV5-4 to TRBJ2-1; the D is unclear. The CDR3 loop spans 14 amino acids. The ends were cut back, 0 bases at V and 4 bases at J, with 8 bases in the middle. The V gene's germline CDR1 is SGHNT and CDR2 YYREEE (reference sequence). DNA for the CDR3: TGTGCCAGCAGCTTGGGTGGATCGTACAATGAGCAGTTCTTC. Amino acids: CASSLGGSYNEQFF.

This chain links TRBV11-2 with TRBJ2-7; 11 bases match TRBD2. Germline CDR1 SGHAT, CDR2 FQNNGV. The CDR3 sequence is 17 residues long. The V and J ends lost 4 bases and 3 bases, in that order; junction bases with no gene match: 11. The CDR3 region is CASSSSVPTSGSYEQYF. The CDR3 region has the DNA TGTGCCAGCAGCTCGTCGGTCCCCACTAGCGGGAGCTACGAGCAGTACTTC.

The rearrangement links TRBV29-1 to TRBJ2-7, with D possibly matching TRBD2 (5 bases). Germline assignment: CDR1 SQVTM and CDR2 ANQGSEA. Trimming removed 7 bases at V and 2 bases at J, with 12 bases between. This CDR3 spans 12 amino acids. The CDR3 nucleotides are TGCAGCGCTAGGACTTCTACCTACGAGCAGTACTTC. Amino acids: CSARTSTYEQYF.

The CDR3 spells CASSPSIGIGNRYGYTF. The CDR3, as DNA: TGTGCCAGCTCACCAAGTATAGGCATAGGGAACCGCTATGGCTACACCTTC. The rearrangement uses TRBV18 and TRBJ1-2, with D unresolved. The CDR3 contains 17 residues. V was pared by 2 bases and J by 4 bases, with 20 bases between. Germline assignment: CDR1 KGHSH and CDR2 LQKENI.

This chain links TRBV7-9 with TRBJ1-2; D possibly corresponds to TRBD1 (6 bases). The ends were cut back, 5 bases at V and 6 bases at J, with 25 bases in the middle. Looked up from germline, CDR1 is SEHNR and CDR2 is FQNEAQ (reference sequence). This CDR3 has 17 amino acids. CDR3 amino acids: CASSHTLTGFRSDGYTF. Here the CDR3 DNA reads TGTGCCAGCAGCCACACACTCACAGGGTTTCGTTCTGATGGCTACACCTTC.

The V and J genes are TRBV7-9 and TRBJ2-1, with a tentative D call TRBD1 (5 bases). Germline lookup yields CDR1 SEHNR and CDR2 FQNEAQ (reference sequence). This CDR3 region has 15 residues. Deletions cut 3 bases from V and 6 bases from J, with 15 bases between. CDR3 nucleotide sequence: TGTGCCAGCAGCTTTTTTCTTGGGGCCCGCAATGAGCAGTTCTTC. It yields the protein CASSFFLGARNEQFF. Full variable domain (missing parts from reference TRBV7-9 and TRBJ2-1): DTGVSQNPRHKITKRGQNVTFRCDPISEHNRLYWYRQTLGQGPEFLTYFQNEAQLEKSRLLSDRFSAERPKGSFSTLEIQRTEQGDSAMYLCASSFFLGARNEQFFGPGTRLTVL.

This chain connects TRBV7-6 to TRBJ2-2; TRBD2 matches 10 bases. This CDR3 is 17 amino acids long. V was pared by 1 base and J by 6 bases, with 8 bases of the junction left unmatched. CDR1 SGHVS and CDR2 FNYEAQ come from the germline V gene. CDR3 region: CASSLDPAGGPAGELFF. The CDR3 DNA sequence: TGTGCCAGCAGCTTAGATCCAGCGGGAGGGCCGGCCGGGGAGCTGTTTTTT.

This sequence joins TRBV5-4 and TRBJ2-7, with 13 nucleotides matching TRBD2. The CDR3 sequence is 15 residues long. Per the germline V gene, CDR1 is SGHNT and CDR2 is YYREEE (reference sequence). V was clipped by 0 bases and J by 4 bases; unmatched bases: 1. The CDR3 sequence is CASSLVGLAGYEQYF. CDR3 DNA sequence: TGTGCCAGCAGCTTGGTGGGACTAGCGGGATACGAGCAGTACTTC.

This chain connects TRBV6-5 to TRBJ1-5; 10 bases match TRBD1. Looked up from germline, CDR1 is MNHEY and CDR2 is SVGAGI. V shed 3 bases and J 4 bases; nucleotides not matched to a gene: 3. This CDR3 has 15 residues. The CDR3 loop reads CASSYRTGGNQPQHF. The CDR3 DNA follows: TGTGCCAGCAGTTATCGGACAGGGGGGAATCAGCCCCAGCATTTT.

Here the CDR3 DNA reads TGTGCCTGGAGTTCCCTGGATACAGGGGGAAGCTCCTACGAGCAGTACTTC. Residues: CAWSSLDTGGSSYEQYF. This chain links TRBV30 with TRBJ2-7, with 8 bases identical to TRBD1. After removal of 2 bases from V and 0 bases from J, the junction contained 12 bases not matched to a gene. The germline gives CDR1 GTSNPN, CDR2 SVGIG (reference sequence). The CDR3 loop spans 17 amino acids.

CDR3 region: CASSKARRGTDTQYF. CDR3 DNA: TGTGCCAGCAGCAAAGCGCGCCGTGGCACAGATACGCAGTATTTT. The J gene is TRBJ2-3, the V gene TRBV21-1; the D call in the table, TRBD2, was not verified against the DNA. TRBV21-1 is tagged as a pseudogene. CDR3 length: 15 residues.

This clone has just a few counts. The rearrangement uses TRBV7-9 and TRBJ1-1; tentative D call: TRBD1 (5 bases). The CDR3 totals 14 residues. Trimming shortened V by 2 bases and J by 1 base, and 8 bases separated the two germline ends. The germline V gene has CDR1 SEHNR and CDR2 FQNEAQ (reference sequence). Here the CDR3 DNA reads TGTGCCAGCAGCTTATTGGGGCAGAACACTGAAGCTTTCTTT. Its protein product is CASSLLGQNTEAFF.

This clone occurred a few times. V is TRBV19 and J is TRBJ1-2; maybe TRBD1 (5 bases). Between the trimmed V and J ends, which lost 5 bases and 6 bases, there was a span of 10 bases. The V gene's germline CDR1 is LNHDA and CDR2 SQIVND (reference sequence). This CDR3 region has 12 residues. The CDR3 bases are TGTGCCAGTAGTGTTGGAGGGGATGGCTACACCTTC. Encoded protein: CASSVGGDGYTF.

V gene TRBV25-1 combines with J gene TRBJ2-3, with 13 bases aligning to TRBD2. The length of the CDR3 is 18 residues. Germline V CDR1 and CDR2: MGHDK, SYGVNS. J gave up 0 bases and V 2 bases, and 5 bases lay outside the gene matches. CDR3 region: CASSELWTSGGSTDTQYF. In nucleotides, the CDR3 is TGTGCCAGCAGTGAACTTTGGACTAGCGGGGGTAGCACAGATACGCAGTATTTT.

V usage is TRBV7-9 and J usage is TRBJ2-7, with 9 bases lining up with TRBD2. Per the germline V gene, CDR1 is SEHNR and CDR2 is FQNEAQ (reference sequence). This CDR3 is 14 amino acids long. After removal of 9 bases from V and 2 bases from J, the junction contained 8 bases not matched to a gene. The CDR3 protein is CARVGSGGPYEQYF. The CDR3 DNA sequence: TGTGCCAGGGTGGGCAGCGGGGGGCCCTACGAGCAGTACTTC.

CDR3 DNA: TGTGCCAGCAGCTTGGGGTTGAAAGAGACCCAGTACTTC. Translating gives CASSLGLKETQYF. The V gene is TRBV5-4, the J gene TRBJ2-5, with unresolved D. Germline CDR1 SGHNT, CDR2 YYREEE (reference sequence). Between the trimmed V and J ends, which lost 0 bases and 3 bases, there was a span of 6 bases. CDR3 size: 13 residues.

The chain recombines TRBV5-5 with TRBJ2-1; 13 bases map to TRBD2. Trimming removed 4 bases from V and 8 bases from J; junction bases left unmatched: 6. Germline V gene lookup returns CDR1 SGHKS and CDR2 YYEKEE (reference sequence). The CDR3 runs 15 residues. DNA of the CDR3: TGTGCCAGCAGCCTCACTAGCGGGGGGGCCCATGAGCAGTTCTTC. This codes for CASSLTSGGAHEQFF. Complete variable domain (other parts from reference TRBV5-5 and TRBJ2-1): DAGVTQSPTHLIKTRGQQVTLRCSPISGHKSVSWYQQVLGQGPQFIFQYYEKEERGRGNFPDRFSARQFPNYSSELNVNALLLGDSALYLCASSLTSGGAHEQFFGPGTRLTVL.

The chain couples TRBV6-5 to TRBJ1-1, with unresolved D. The CDR3 spans 15 residues. Germline CDR1 and CDR2: MNHEY and SVGAGI. Trimming removed 0 bases at V and 0 bases at J, with 8 bases between. CDR3 in amino acids: CASSYSTGVNTEAFF. For the CDR3, the DNA is TGTGCCAGCAGTTACTCGACCGGGGTGAACACTGAAGCTTTCTTT.

V gene TRBV5-4 combines with J gene TRBJ1-1; the D gene is possibly TRBD1 (5 bases). This CDR3 is 14 amino acids long. Germline V CDR1 and CDR2: SGHNT, YYREEE (reference sequence). Trimming shortened V by 0 bases and J by 1 base, and 7 bases separated the two germline ends. CDR3 loop: CASSLAQGNTEAFF. In DNA, the CDR3 is TGTGCCAGCAGCTTGGCGCAGGGGAACACTGAAGCTTTCTTT.

This chain joins TRBV10-2 and TRBJ2-7, with D uncertain. This CDR3 is 13 amino acids long. Trimming removed 2 bases from V and 2 bases from J, with 7 bases in between. Germline V CDR1 and CDR2: WSHSY, SAAADI. In DNA, the CDR3 is TGCGCCAGCAGTGAGATGGCTACCTACGAGCAGTACTTC. Its protein product is CASSEMATYEQYF.

This chain uses TRBV2 with TRBJ1-1; D gene ambiguous. Germline CDR1 is SNHLY and CDR2 is FYNNEI. The CDR3 extends over 14 amino acids. V was pared by 6 bases and J by 0 bases, with 11 bases between. The CDR3 bases are TGTGCCAGCAGGGCCATACTAGTGAACACTGAAGCTTTCTTT. It encodes CASRAILVNTEAFF.